What follows describes a single TCR beta chain. The table came from immunoSEQ multiplex PCR; TCRdb's copy has only in-frame clones and leaves some out. Found here are 10,000 to 15,000 clones, 65% to 85% of them singletons; the top ten hold about 21%. The entry originates in a study of T cells after somatic rescue of genetic block. The CDR3 runs 15 residues. The V end lost 5 bases, the J end lost 2 bases, and 15 bases lay between the germline ends. Germline V gene lookup returns CDR1 SGHAT and CDR2 FQNNGV. This rearrangement joins TRBV11-2 to TRBJ1-1, with a possible D match to TRBD1 (5 bases). The sample consisted of peripheral blood mononuclear cells (PBMCs). The sequence was obtained from a boy younger than 18. In nucleotides, the CDR3 is TGTGCCAGCAGCCCCCAGGGCGGGGGAAACACTGAAGCTTTCTTT. Translation gives CASSPQGGGNTEAFF.